One sample yielded the 22 T cell receptor beta chains listed below, sequenced in a study of a mutant IDH1 vaccine in newly diagnosed glioma. Data came from immunoSEQ multiplex PCR; TCRdb stores just in-frame clones and leaves some out. Among tens of thousands of clones listed, about 90% were seen once. Which antigens these TCRs recognize remains unknown. Time point given: week 5, during vaccination. Mutant IDH1 20-mer peptide, at 300 ug, made up each vaccine dose, with topical imiquimod. The sample here was PBMCs, taken from a glioma patient whose treatment included an IDH1 peptide vaccine. The receptor source for this set is a man aged 18 to 35 with glioma.

V usage is TRBV5-6 and J usage is TRBJ1-4; D gene unclear. The CDR3 extends over 15 amino acids. In germline, CDR1 is SGHDT, CDR2 YYEEEE. V dropped 0 bases and J dropped 5 bases, with 11 bases sitting between them. The CDR3 is CASSLARETNEKLFF. CDR3 DNA: TGTGCCAGCAGCTTGGCACGAGAGACGAATGAAAAACTGTTTTTT.

Only one count was recorded for this clone. The rearrangement joins TRBV14 to TRBJ1-1, with D possibly TRBD1 on 5 matching bases. Germline CDR1 reads SGHDN; CDR2 reads FVKESK. Trimming took off 6 bases at V and 5 bases at J, with 13 bases between the two ends. The CDR3 consists of 13 residues. For the CDR3, the DNA is TGTGCCAGCAGTGTAGGGGCTGTTACTGAAGCTTTCTTT. This gives the protein CASSVGAVTEAFF.

The V and J genes are TRBV5-1 and TRBJ2-2, with D tentatively TRBD2 (6 bases). The CDR3 is 15 residues long. V gave up 5 bases and J gave up 6 bases, with 17 bases separating them. The germline gives CDR1 SGHRS, CDR2 YFSETQ. The CDR3 protein is CASRLSGGEAGELFF. CDR3 coding DNA: TGCGCCAGCAGGTTGTCAGGAGGGGAGGCCGGGGAGCTGTTTTTT.

This clone was detected once. The rearrangement links TRBV18 to TRBJ1-2; tentatively, D is TRBD1 (5 bases). Germline CDR1 is KGHSH and CDR2 is LQKENI. Trimming pared 3 bases from V and 6 bases from J, leaving 8 bases between. The CDR3 sequence is 12 residues long. CDR3: CASSPGTDGYTF. The DNA of the CDR3 is TGTGCCAGCTCACCGGGGACGGATGGCTACACCTTC.

V usage is TRBV5-1 and J usage is TRBJ1-1; D is perhaps TRBD1 (5 bases). Per germline, CDR1 SGHRS and CDR2 YFSETQ. The CDR3 has 16 residues. Between the trimmed V and J ends, which lost 0 bases and 0 bases, there was a span of 12 bases. The CDR3 spells CASSLGGGSMNTEAFF. The CDR3, as DNA: TGCGCCAGCAGCTTGGGCGGGGGTTCGATGAACACTGAAGCTTTCTTT.

The gene calls are TRBV27 and TRBJ2-3; D may be TRBD1 or TRBD2 (5 bases each). This CDR3 has 13 residues. The germline V gene has CDR1 MNHEY and CDR2 SMNVEV (reference sequence). Trimming stripped 8 bases from V and 4 bases from J, with 13 bases between. CDR3 sequence reads: CASEGPPADTQYF. The CDR3 nucleotides are TGTGCCAGCGAGGGACCTCCGGCAGATACGCAGTATTTT.

In its sample, this clone was seen once. The genes are TRBV4-1 and TRBJ2-4, with D possibly TRBD1 on 6 matching bases. Trimming removed 2 bases at V and 7 bases at J, with 15 bases between. Germline V gene data show CDR1 as MGHRA and CDR2 as YSYEKL. This CDR3 is built from 15 residues. The CDR3 region has the DNA TGCGCCAGCAGCCAAACCGGGACAATGGGGAACATTCAGTACTTC. Its protein is CASSQTGTMGNIQYF.

The genes are TRBV30 and TRBJ1-5; tentative D call: TRBD1 (6 bases). The CDR3 is made up of 15 amino acids. Trimming removed 0 bases from V and 3 bases from J, with 12 bases in between. Germline assignment: CDR1 GTSNPN and CDR2 SVGIG (reference sequence). The CDR3 sequence: CAWSVLDRPNQPQHF. Written as DNA, the CDR3 is TGTGCCTGGAGTGTTTTGGACAGACCCAATCAGCCCCAGCATTTT.

The rearrangement links TRBV28 to TRBJ2-2, with 11 bases lining up with TRBD2. The CDR3 contains 15 residues. Germline-derived CDR1 and CDR2 are MDHEN and SYDVKM. V was pared by 3 bases and J by 5 bases, with 2 bases of the junction left unmatched. The CDR3 DNA sequence: TGTGCCAGCAGTTTGGGGACTAGCGGTACCGGGGAGCTGTTTTTT. Translating gives CASSLGTSGTGELFF.

The chain couples TRBV10-3 to TRBJ1-2, with D unclear. This CDR3 has 14 residues. The V end was cut by 3 bases, the J end by 7 bases, with 15 bases between. Germline values: CDR1 ENHRY, CDR2 SYGVKD. CDR3 in amino acids: CAISDWKSMGGYTF. CDR3 nucleotide sequence: TGTGCCATCAGTGATTGGAAGAGTATGGGTGGCTACACCTTC.

The rearrangement links TRBV5-1 to TRBJ1-2; TRBD1 matches 8 bases. The CDR3 is 16 residues long. Germline V lookup: CDR1 SGHRS, CDR2 YFSETQ. V trimming: 0 bases; J trimming: 4 bases; junction bases outside the gene matches: 8. The CDR3 region has the DNA TGCGCCAGCAGCTTGGCTGTCTCAGACAGGGGCTATGGCTACACCTTC. This codes for CASSLAVSDRGYGYTF.

As DNA, the CDR3 is TGTGCCAGTAGTATAAGTGTGGGACTAGGTATTGGCAATGAGCAGTTCTTC. Protein product: CASSISVGLGIGNEQFF. V and J are TRBV19 and TRBJ2-1, with TRBD2 matching 8 bases. The CDR3 is 17 amino acids. Germline CDR1 is LNHDA and CDR2 is SQIVND (reference sequence). V shed 2 bases, J shed 6 bases, and the junction held 12 bases outside the gene matches.

This chain uses TRBV5-1 with TRBJ2-2; 9 bases are a match to TRBD1. Germline CDR1 is SGHRS and CDR2 is YFSETQ. V trimming: 3 bases; J trimming: 1 base; junction bases outside the gene matches: 1. This CDR3 is 15 amino acids long. The CDR3 DNA reads as TGCGCCAGCAGCTGGGACAGGGTGAACACCGGGGAGCTGTTTTTT. Translated, it gives CASSWDRVNTGELFF.

V usage is TRBV30 and J usage is TRBJ1-1; TRBD1 matches at 11 bases. Germline trimming cut 5 bases from V and 5 bases from J; bases unmatched to any gene: 10. Germline-derived CDR1 and CDR2 are GTSNPN and SVGIG (reference sequence). CDR3 length: 15 amino acids. CDR3: CAWDRTGGSGTEAFF. The DNA for the CDR3 is TGTGCCTGGGACAGGACAGGGGGCAGCGGGACTGAAGCTTTCTTT. Full variable domain (missing parts from reference TRBV30 and TRBJ1-1): SQTIHQWPATLVQPVGSPLSLECTVEGTSNPNLYWYRQAAGRGLQLLFYSVGIGQISSEVPQNLSASRPQDRQFILSSKKLLLSDSGFYLCAWDRTGGSGTEAFFGQGTRLTVV.

In its sample, this clone was seen a few times. This chain connects TRBV7-2 to TRBJ1-1; D possibly corresponds to TRBD1 (6 bases). The V end lost 5 bases, the J end lost 5 bases, and 15 bases lay between the germline ends. CDR3 length equals 14 residues. Germline V lookup: CDR1 SGHTA, CDR2 FQGNSA. Here the CDR3 DNA reads TGTGCCAGCAGCCCAGCGGGGGGCAGGACTGAAGCTTTCTTT. As protein: CASSPAGGRTEAFF.

The chain uses TRBV9 and TRBJ1-5, with D perhaps TRBD1 (5 bases). Trimming pared 2 bases from V and 3 bases from J, leaving 12 bases between. This CDR3 has 15 amino acids. CDR1 and CDR2 (germline): SGDLS, YYNGEE. The DNA for the CDR3 is TGTGCCAGCAGCGTCCAGGGAATCCCCAATCAGCCCCAGCATTTT. It translates to CASSVQGIPNQPQHF. The variable domain in full, with the rest retrieved from reference TRBV9 and TRBJ1-5, is DSGVTQTPKHLITATGQRVTLRCSPRSGDLSVYWYQQSLDQGLQFLIQYYNGEERAKGNILERFSAQQFPDLHSELNLSSLELGDSALYFCASSVQGIPNQPQHFGDGTRLSIL.

This chain joins TRBV2 and TRBJ1-1; D is uncertain. Germline lookup yields CDR1 SNHLY and CDR2 FYNNEI. The CDR3 loop spans 13 amino acids. V dropped 4 bases and J dropped 5 bases, with 11 bases sitting between them. CDR3 region: CASSVLVGTEAFF. For the CDR3, the DNA is TGTGCCAGCAGTGTTCTCGTCGGGACTGAAGCTTTCTTT.

This chain's CDR3 is CASSLGGGHANEKLFF. DNA for the CDR3: TGTGCCAGCAGCTTGGGAGGGGGCCACGCTAATGAAAAACTGTTTTTT. The chain links TRBV5-4 to TRBJ1-4; TRBD1 aligns across 7 bases. With 0 bases clipped from V and 3 bases from J, the junction kept 5 bases outside the gene matches. Germline V gene data show CDR1 as SGHNT and CDR2 as YYREEE (reference sequence). The CDR3 is 16 residues long.

The V gene is TRBV7-9, the J gene TRBJ2-7; 13 bases are shared with TRBD2. Germline lookup yields CDR1 SEHNR and CDR2 FQNEAQ (reference sequence). CDR3 length equals 16 residues. V lost 0 bases, J lost 7 bases, and 6 bases stayed unmatched. In DNA, the CDR3 is TGTGCCAGCAGCTTAGCGGGGACTAGCGGGAAGGGGGAGCAGTACTTC. Its protein is CASSLAGTSGKGEQYF.

This clone was observed a single time. This chain links TRBV27 with TRBJ2-3, with 10 bases that match TRBD2. CDR1 and CDR2 from the germline V gene are MNHEY and SMNVEV (reference sequence). Trimming took 2 bases from V and 3 from J; bases not matched to a gene: 2. The CDR3 consists of 15 residues. In DNA, the CDR3 is TGTGCCAGCAGTTTAGGTAGCGGGAGGACAGATACGCAGTATTTT. The encoded protein is CASSLGSGRTDTQYF.

The rearrangement joins TRBV10-3 to TRBJ1-1; the D gene is possibly TRBD1 (5 bases). The CDR3 covers 17 residues. Germline-derived CDR1 and CDR2 are ENHRY and SYGVKD. The germline V and J ends were trimmed by 0 bases and 5 bases, with 19 bases remaining between them. The CDR3 nucleotides are TGTGCCATCAGTGAGTCTTGGACCGGGGGGGTGGGTACTGAAGCTTTCTTT. Its protein is CAISESWTGGVGTEAFF.

This chain joins TRBV6-5 and TRBJ2-1; D unclear. The CDR3 is 15 amino acids. The V gene's germline CDR1 is MNHEY and CDR2 SVGAGI. V lost 1 base and J lost 2, with 9 bases in between. The CDR3 loop is CASSYWGPPYNEQFF. DNA for the CDR3: TGTGCCAGCAGTTACTGGGGTCCCCCCTACAATGAGCAGTTCTTC.